Listed below are T cell receptor beta chains from one sample, sequenced in a study of CD8 T cells in Susac syndrome. TCRdb re-analysed the immunoSEQ multiplex PCR reads in MiXCR, keeping a single row per CDR3 protein. The sample comprises approximately 190,000 distinct CDR3 sequences, about 95% of which are singletons, and around 0.16% rests with the top ten. The sample comprised CD8+ T cells from PBMCs. The receptor source for this set is a human donor with Susac syndrome. The CDR3 runs from the conserved cysteine through the conserved F or W. Fields, in order: D gene, V gene, clone size, J gene, CDR3 protein, CDR3 DNA. D genes are given only for firm matches. Some rows have no size entry. The others give once, few or many, or a class for an expanded clone.

>.|TRBV11-3|.|TRBJ2-7
CASSRGLEDEQYF
TGTGCCAGCAGCCGGGGGCTGGAGGACGAGCAGTACTTC
>TRBD1|TRBV28|.|TRBJ2-5
CASSLRGQGLQETQYF
TGTGCCAGCAGTCTACGGGGACAGGGCCTCCAAGAGACCCAGTACTTC
>.|TRBV7-9|.|TRBJ2-7
CASSLSGYYEQYF
TGTGCCAGCAGTTTGAGTGGGTACTACGAGCAGTACTTC
>.|TRBV9|.|TRBJ1-2
CASNGDNRLYGYTF
TGTGCCAGCAACGGAGACAACAGACTCTATGGCTACACCTTC
>.|TRBV4-1|.|TRBJ1-1
CASRSSPYPNTEAFF
TGCGCCAGCAGATCCAGTCCGTATCCGAACACTGAAGCTTTCTTT
>.|TRBV7-8|.|TRBJ2-3
CASSFLGQGKTDTQYF
TGTGCCAGCAGCTTTCTTGGCCAGGGGAAAACAGATACGCAGTATTTT
>.|TRBV28|.|TRBJ1-1
CASSSTPAGAWTYSEAFF
TGTGCCAGCAGTTCAACACCCGCAGGGGCCTGGACGTATTCTGAAGCTTTCTTT
>.|TRBV6-5|.|TRBJ2-1
CASSYSSGELYNEQFF
TGTGCCAGCAGTTACTCTAGCGGTGAACTCTACAATGAGCAGTTCTTC
>.|TRBV9|.|TRBJ1-5
CASSQESGNQPQHF
TGTGCCAGCAGTCAAGAGAGTGGAAATCAGCCCCAGCATTTT
>TRBD2|TRBV10-3|.|TRBJ2-1
CAISEQGAGATNEQFF
TGTGCCATCAGTGAGCAGGGAGCGGGAGCTACAAATGAGCAGTTCTTC
>.|TRBV10-2|.|TRBJ2-2
CASSDMVGELFF
TGCGCCAGCAGTGACATGGTCGGGGAGCTGTTTTTT
>TRBD2|TRBV27|.|TRBJ2-7
CASSLTGLAGYEQYF
TGTGCCAGCAGCCTGACGGGACTAGCGGGATACGAGCAGTACTTC
>.|TRBV29-1|.|TRBJ2-5
CSVGFGGIQETQYF
TGCAGCGTTGGATTTGGGGGGATCCAAGAGACCCAGTACTTC
>TRBD2|TRBV5-1|.|TRBJ2-1
CASSVASGSDEQFF
TGCGCCAGCAGTGTGGCTAGCGGGAGCGATGAGCAGTTCTTC
>.|TRBV7-3|.|TRBJ2-5
CASSLSLGSGETQYF
TGTGCCAGCAGCTTATCTCTCGGATCCGGGGAGACCCAGTACTTC
>.|TRBV14|.|TRBJ1-1
CASSQVPPPGGTEAFF
TGTGCCAGCAGCCAAGTCCCTCCGCCCGGGGGGACTGAAGCTTTCTTT
>TRBD1|TRBV24-1|once|TRBJ1-1
CATSESGQGGSFFF
TGTGCCACCAGTGAATCGGGACAGGGGGGGTCATTTTTCTTT
>.|TRBV6-6|.|TRBJ2-1
CASSPLIPYNEQFF
TGTGCCAGCAGCCCACTTATCCCCTACAATGAGCAGTTCTTC
>.|TRBV5-1|.|TRBJ2-5
CASSALGPREETQYF
TGCGCCAGCAGTGCCCTTGGGCCTCGGGAAGAGACCCAGTACTTC
>.|TRBV9|.|TRBJ1-3
CASSVVEGTIYF
TGTGCCAGCAGCGTAGTCGAAGGCACCATATATTTT
>.|TRBV9|.|TRBJ2-3
CASSGRDSPLGTQYF
TGTGCCAGCAGCGGCCGGGACTCCCCACTAGGTACGCAGTATTTT
>TRBD1|TRBV5-1|.|TRBJ2-5
CASTIDRAGETQYF
TGCGCCAGCACGATTGACAGGGCAGGAGAGACCCAGTACTTC
>.|TRBV18|once|TRBJ2-5
CASSPRSKQETQYF
TGTGCCAGCTCACCAAGGTCGAAACAAGAGACCCAGTACTTC
>.|TRBV5-6|.|TRBJ2-2
CASSFSGAGELFF
TGTGCCAGCAGCTTCTCAGGGGCTGGGGAGCTGTTTTTT
>.|TRBV11-2|.|TRBJ2-7
CASSQGTSYEQYF
TGTGCCAGCAGCCAAGGGACCTCCTACGAGCAGTACTTC
>.|TRBV23-1|.|TRBJ2-5
CASSPMGDKGRGVGDGETQYF
TGCGCCAGCTCCCCAATGGGGGACAAGGGCCGTGGTGTGGGAGACGGGGAGACCCAGTACTTC
>.|TRBV9|.|TRBJ2-7
CASSVENRPYEQYF
TGTGCCAGCAGCGTAGAAAACAGACCCTACGAGCAGTACTTC
>TRBD1|TRBV30|.|TRBJ1-5
CAWSVLTGGGHQPQHF
TGTGCCTGGAGTGTATTGACAGGGGGCGGGCATCAGCCCCAGCATTTT
>TRBD2|TRBV11-2|.|TRBJ2-5
CASSLGLAGPKTQYF
TGTGCCAGCAGTTTGGGACTAGCGGGTCCCAAGACCCAGTACTTC
>TRBD1|TRBV27|.|TRBJ2-1
CASSLPGQVHNEQFF
TGTGCCAGCAGCCTACCGGGACAGGTACACAATGAGCAGTTCTTC
>.|TRBV13|.|TRBJ2-3
CASSPGTPNTDTQYF
TGTGCCAGCAGCCCCGGGACTCCAAACACAGATACGCAGTATTTT
>.|TRBV9|.|TRBJ2-2
CASSVEGNTGELFF
TGTGCCAGCAGCGTAGAGGGGAACACCGGGGAGCTGTTTTTT
>.|TRBV5-6|.|TRBJ2-7
CASSTGGATYEQYF
TGTGCCAGCAGCACAGGAGGGGCGACCTACGAGCAGTACTTC
>.|TRBV28|few|TRBJ1-5
CASSLGVQPQHF
TGTGCCAGCAGTTTAGGAGTTCAGCCCCAGCATTTT
>.|TRBV12-3/TRBV12-4|.|TRBJ2-5
CASSFLANQETQYF
TGTGCCAGCAGTTTTCTAGCGAACCAAGAGACCCAGTACTTC
>.|TRBV28|.|TRBJ1-5
CASSLGQFVGQPQHF
TGTGCCAGCAGTTTAGGGCAGTTTGTTGGTCAGCCCCAGCATTTT
>TRBD1|TRBV12-3/TRBV12-4|.|TRBJ2-1
CASSLQGVSYNEQFF
TGTGCCAGCAGTTTACAGGGGGTCTCCTACAATGAGCAGTTCTTC
>.|TRBV27|once|TRBJ2-5
CASSSMDSPKGTQYF
TGTGCCAGCAGTTCCATGGACAGCCCCAAAGGGACCCAGTACTTC
>TRBD2|TRBV5-1|.|TRBJ2-1
CASSLVGGTYNEQFF
TGCGCCAGCAGCTTGGTGGGGGGGACCTACAATGAGCAGTTCTTC
>.|TRBV28|.|TRBJ1-5
CASSLRGRSNQPQHF
TGTGCCAGCAGTTTGAGGGGGAGAAGCAATCAGCCCCAGCATTTT
>.|TRBV20-1|.|TRBJ1-2
CSARTAAYGYTF
TGCAGTGCCAGGACAGCTGCGTATGGCTACACCTTC
>.|TRBV6-2/TRBV6-3|.|TRBJ2-2
CASRDDYTGELFF
TGTGCCAGCAGAGACGACTACACCGGGGAGCTGTTTTTT
>.|TRBV30|.|TRBJ2-7
CAWSVGQGHEQYF
TGTGCCTGGAGTGTAGGGCAGGGCCACGAGCAGTACTTC
>.|TRBV30|.|TRBJ1-1
CAWSSLTEGNTEAFF
TGTGCCTGGAGTTCACTCACCGAAGGGAACACTGAAGCTTTCTTT
>.|TRBV6-6|once|TRBJ2-7
CASSSARGDEQYF
TGTGCCAGCAGTTCAGCAAGGGGGGACGAGCAGTACTTC
>.|TRBV11-2|few|TRBJ2-1
CASSLEWAYNEQFF
TGTGCCAGCAGCTTAGAGTGGGCCTACAATGAGCAGTTCTTC
>.|TRBV9|.|TRBJ2-7
CASSPPRSVYEQYF
TGTGCCAGCAGCCCCCCCAGGTCAGTCTACGAGCAGTACTTC
>.|TRBV27|.|TRBJ1-4
CASSLSAGTNEKLFF
TGTGCCAGCAGTTTATCGGCAGGGACTAATGAAAAACTGTTTTTT
>.|TRBV5-6|.|TRBJ2-1
CASSAGVPVDEQFF
TGTGCCAGCAGCGCCGGAGTACCTGTCGATGAGCAGTTCTTC
>.|TRBV15|.|TRBJ1-2
CATRMGLSYTF
TGTGCCACCAGGATGGGGCTGAGCTACACCTTC
>.|TRBV6-1|.|TRBJ2-5
CASVPWGLETQYF
TGTGCCAGCGTCCCATGGGGGTTGGAGACCCAGTACTTC
>TRBD1|TRBV10-3|.|TRBJ1-1
CAISESTGTTEAFF
TGTGCCATCAGTGAGTCGACAGGGACCACTGAAGCTTTCTTT
>TRBD1|TRBV6-5|.|TRBJ2-1
CASSYGGQSKQFF
TGTGCCAGCAGTTACGGGGGACAGTCGAAGCAGTTCTTC
>.|TRBV20-1|.|TRBJ2-7
CSAKALLGIYEQYF
TGCAGTGCTAAGGCCCTACTGGGGATATACGAGCAGTACTTC
>.|TRBV29-1|.|TRBJ2-1
CSVEGDETTTYNEQFF
TGCAGCGTTGAAGGCGACGAGACTACCACTTACAATGAGCAGTTCTTC
>TRBD2|TRBV11-2|.|TRBJ2-7
CASSSGTSSEQYF
TGTGCCAGCAGTTCCGGGACTAGCAGTGAGCAGTACTTC
>.|TRBV2|.|TRBJ2-7
CASSESSASYEQYF
TGTGCCAGCAGTGAATCATCCGCCTCCTACGAGCAGTACTTC
>.|TRBV4-1|.|TRBJ1-1
CASSQEMRITEAFF
TGCGCCAGCAGCCAAGAAATGAGAATTACTGAAGCTTTCTTT